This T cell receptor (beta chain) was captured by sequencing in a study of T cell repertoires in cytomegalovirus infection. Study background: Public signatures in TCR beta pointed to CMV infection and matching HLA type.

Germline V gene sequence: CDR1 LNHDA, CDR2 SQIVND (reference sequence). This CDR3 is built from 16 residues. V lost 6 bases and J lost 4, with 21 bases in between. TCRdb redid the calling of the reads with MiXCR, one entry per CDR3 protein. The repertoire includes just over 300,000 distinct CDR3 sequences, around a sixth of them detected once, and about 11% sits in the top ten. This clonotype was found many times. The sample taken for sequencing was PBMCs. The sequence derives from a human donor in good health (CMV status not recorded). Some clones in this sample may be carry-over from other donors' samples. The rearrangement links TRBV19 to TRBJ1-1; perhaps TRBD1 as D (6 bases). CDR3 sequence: CASRNGLWTAGTEAFF. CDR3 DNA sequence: TGTGCCAGTAGAAACGGATTATGGACAGCGGGCACTGAAGCTTTCTTT.